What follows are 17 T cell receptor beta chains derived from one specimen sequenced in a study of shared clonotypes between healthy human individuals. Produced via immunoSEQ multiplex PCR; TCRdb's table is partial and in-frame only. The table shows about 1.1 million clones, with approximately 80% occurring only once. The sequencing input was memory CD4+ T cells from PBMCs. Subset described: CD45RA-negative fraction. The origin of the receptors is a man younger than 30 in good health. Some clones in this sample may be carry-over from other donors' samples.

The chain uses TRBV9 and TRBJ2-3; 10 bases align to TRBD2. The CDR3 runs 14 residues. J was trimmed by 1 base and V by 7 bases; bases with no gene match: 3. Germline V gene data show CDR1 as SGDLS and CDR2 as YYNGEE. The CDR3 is CASGTSGGTDTQYF. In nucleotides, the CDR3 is TGTGCCAGCGGTACTAGCGGGGGCACAGATACGCAGTATTTT. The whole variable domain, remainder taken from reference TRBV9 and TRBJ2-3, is DSGVTQTPKHLITATGQRVTLRCSPRSGDLSVYWYQQSLDQGLQFLIQYYNGEERAKGNILERFSAQQFPDLHSELNLSSLELGDSALYFCASGTSGGTDTQYFGPGTRLTVL.

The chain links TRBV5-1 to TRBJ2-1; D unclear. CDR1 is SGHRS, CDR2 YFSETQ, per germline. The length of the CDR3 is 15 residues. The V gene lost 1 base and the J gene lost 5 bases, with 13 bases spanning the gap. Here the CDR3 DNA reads TGCGCCAGCAGCTTGCCCCTACAACATGACAATGAGCAGTTCTTC. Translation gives CASSLPLQHDNEQFF.

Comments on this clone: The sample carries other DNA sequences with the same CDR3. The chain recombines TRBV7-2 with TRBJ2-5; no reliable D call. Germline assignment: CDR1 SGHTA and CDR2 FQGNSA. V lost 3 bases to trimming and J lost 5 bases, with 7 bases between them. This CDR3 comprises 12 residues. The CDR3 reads CASSFRAETQYF. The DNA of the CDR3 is TGTGCCAGCAGCTTCCGAGCCGAGACCCAGTACTTC.

CDR3 sequence (DNA): TGTGCCAGCAGTTTAAGGGCCTCTGGGGCCAACGTCCTGACTTTC. This sequence encodes CASSLRASGANVLTF. V usage is TRBV28 and J usage is TRBJ2-6; unclear D gene. Germline CDR1 MDHEN, CDR2 SYDVKM. Trimming stripped 2 bases from V and 0 bases from J, with 5 bases between. This CDR3 comprises 15 residues.

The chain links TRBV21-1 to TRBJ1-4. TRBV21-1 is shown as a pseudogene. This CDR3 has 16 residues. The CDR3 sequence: CASSKGGGQRNEKLFF. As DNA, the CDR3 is TGTGCCAGCAGCAAAGGTGGGGGGCAGCGGAATGAAAAACTGTTTTTT.

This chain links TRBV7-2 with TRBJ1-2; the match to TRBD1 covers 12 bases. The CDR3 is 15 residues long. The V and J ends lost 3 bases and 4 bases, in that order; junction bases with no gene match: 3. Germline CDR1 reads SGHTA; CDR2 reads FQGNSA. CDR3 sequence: CASSLGQGAIYGYTF. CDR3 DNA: TGTGCCAGCAGCTTGGGACAGGGGGCAATCTATGGCTACACCTTC.

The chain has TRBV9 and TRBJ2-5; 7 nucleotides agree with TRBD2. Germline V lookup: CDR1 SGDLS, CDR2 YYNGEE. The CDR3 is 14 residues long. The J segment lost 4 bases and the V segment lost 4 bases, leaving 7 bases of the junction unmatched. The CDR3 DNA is TGTGCCAGCAGCCCTGGGACTATACTAGAGACCCAGTACTTC. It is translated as CASSPGTILETQYF.

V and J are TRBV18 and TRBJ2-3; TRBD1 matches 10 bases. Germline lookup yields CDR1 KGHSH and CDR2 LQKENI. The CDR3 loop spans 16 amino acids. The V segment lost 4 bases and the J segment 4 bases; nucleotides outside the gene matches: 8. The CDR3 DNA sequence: TGTGCCAGCTCACTAGGGACAGGGGCCTCCCCAGATACGCAGTATTTT. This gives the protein CASSLGTGASPDTQYF.

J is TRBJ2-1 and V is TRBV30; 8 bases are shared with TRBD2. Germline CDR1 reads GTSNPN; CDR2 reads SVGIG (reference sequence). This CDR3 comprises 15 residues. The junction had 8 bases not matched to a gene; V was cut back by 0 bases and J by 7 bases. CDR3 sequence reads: CAWSVGLAGLNEQFF. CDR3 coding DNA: TGTGCCTGGAGTGTAGGGCTAGCGGGCTTGAATGAGCAGTTCTTC.

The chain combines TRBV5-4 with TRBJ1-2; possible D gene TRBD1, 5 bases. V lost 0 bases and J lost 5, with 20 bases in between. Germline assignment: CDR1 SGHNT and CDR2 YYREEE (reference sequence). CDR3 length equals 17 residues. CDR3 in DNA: TGTGCCAGCAGCTTGGGACAGAGGGGATTACATGGGTATGGCTACACCTTC. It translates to CASSLGQRGLHGYGYTF. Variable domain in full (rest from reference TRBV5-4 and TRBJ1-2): ETGVTQSPTHLIKTRGQQVTLRCSSQSGHNTVSWYQQALGQGPQFIFQYYREEENGRGNFPPRFSGLQFPNYSSELNVNALELDDSALYLCASSLGQRGLHGYGYTFGSGTRLTVV.

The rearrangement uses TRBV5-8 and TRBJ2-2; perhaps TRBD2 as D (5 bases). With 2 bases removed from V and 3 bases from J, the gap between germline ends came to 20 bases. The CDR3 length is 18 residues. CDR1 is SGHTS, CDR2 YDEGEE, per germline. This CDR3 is CASSLRERALGDTGELFF. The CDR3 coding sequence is TGTGCCAGCAGCTTAAGGGAGCGAGCGCTTGGGGACACCGGGGAGCTGTTTTTT.

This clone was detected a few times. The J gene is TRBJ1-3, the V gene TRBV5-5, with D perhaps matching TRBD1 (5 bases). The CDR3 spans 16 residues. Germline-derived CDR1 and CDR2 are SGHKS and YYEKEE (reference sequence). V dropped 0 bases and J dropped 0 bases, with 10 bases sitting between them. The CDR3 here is CASSLDGTFSGNTIYF. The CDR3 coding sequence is TGTGCCAGCAGCTTGGACGGGACCTTCTCTGGAAACACCATATATTTT.

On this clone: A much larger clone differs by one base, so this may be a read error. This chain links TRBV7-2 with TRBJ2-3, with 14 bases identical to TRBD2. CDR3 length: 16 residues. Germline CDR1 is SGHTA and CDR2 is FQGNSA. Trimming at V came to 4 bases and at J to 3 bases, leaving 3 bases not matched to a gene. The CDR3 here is CASSSGLAGVTDTQYF. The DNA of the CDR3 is TGTGCCAGCAGCTCGGGACTAGCGGGAGTAACAGATACGCAGTATTTT.

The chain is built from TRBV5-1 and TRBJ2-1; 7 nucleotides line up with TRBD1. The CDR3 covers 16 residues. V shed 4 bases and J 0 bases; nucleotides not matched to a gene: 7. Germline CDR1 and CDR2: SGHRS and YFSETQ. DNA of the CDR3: TGCGCCAGCAGCCCAACAGGGGATAGCTCCTACAATGAGCAGTTCTTC. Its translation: CASSPTGDSSYNEQFF.

As DNA, the CDR3 is TGCGCCAGCAGGGCTGAGGGAGGGAACACCATATATTTT. Its protein is CASRAEGGNTIYF. The J gene is TRBJ1-3, the V gene TRBV5-1; D is unresolved. CDR3 size: 13 residues. The germline V gene encodes CDR1 SGHRS and CDR2 YFSETQ. V lost 5 bases to trimming and J lost 7 bases, with 13 bases between them. Full variable domain (remainder filled in from reference TRBV5-1 and TRBJ1-3): KAGVTQTPRYLIKTRGQQVTLSCSPISGHRSVSWYQQTPGQGLQFLFEYFSETQRNKGNFPGRFSGRQFSNSRSEMNVSTLELGDSALYLCASRAEGGNTIYFGEGSWLTVV.

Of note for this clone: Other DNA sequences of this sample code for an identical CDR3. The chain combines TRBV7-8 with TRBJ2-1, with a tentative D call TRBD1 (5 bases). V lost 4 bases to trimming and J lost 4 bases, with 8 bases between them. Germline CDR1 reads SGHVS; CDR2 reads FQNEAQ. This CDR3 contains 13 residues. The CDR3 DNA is TGTGCCAGCAGCTCGGACACGTACAATGAGCAGTTCTTC. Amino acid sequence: CASSSDTYNEQFF.

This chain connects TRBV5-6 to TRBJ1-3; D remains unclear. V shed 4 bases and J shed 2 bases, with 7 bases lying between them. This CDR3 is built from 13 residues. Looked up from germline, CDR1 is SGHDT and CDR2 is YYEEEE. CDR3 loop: CASSPDPGNTIYF. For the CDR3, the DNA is TGTGCCAGCAGCCCGGACCCTGGAAACACCATATATTTT. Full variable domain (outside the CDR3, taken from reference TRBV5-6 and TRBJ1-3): DAGVTQSPTHLIKTRGQQVTLRCSPKSGHDTVSWYQQALGQGPQFIFQYYEEEERQRGNFPDRFSGHQFPNYSSELNVNALLLGDSALYLCASSPDPGNTIYFGEGSWLTVV.